Listed below are T cell receptor beta chains from one sample, sequenced in a study of blood T cell repertoires in COVID-19. Data came from immunoSEQ multiplex PCR; TCRdb stores just in-frame clones and leaves some out. The table lists some 240,000 clones, around 83% of them singletons. Sequencing used peripheral blood. Receptors were obtained from a man aged 45-65 years with active or convalescent COVID-19. Both conserved end residues are part of each CDR3. A D gene is named only where the DNA matches it firmly. Clone size, where shown, is once, few, many, or a class for clones that have expanded.

clone_size: .
d_call: .
v_call: TRBV6-2/TRBV6-3
j_call: TRBJ1-5
cdr3_aa: CASSYADGNQPQHF
cdr3_nt: TGTGCCAGCAGTTACGCAGATGGCAATCAGCCCCAGCATTTT

clone_size: .
d_call: .
v_call: TRBV6-2/TRBV6-3
j_call: TRBJ2-7
cdr3_aa: CASSNPGTLAYEQYF
cdr3_nt: TGTGCCAGCAGCAATCCCGGGACACTAGCCTACGAGCAGTACTTC

clone_size: .
d_call: .
v_call: TRBV7-9
j_call: TRBJ1-5
cdr3_aa: CASSVGGGSAQHF
cdr3_nt: TGTGCCAGCAGCGTGGGAGGGGGTTCAGCCCAGCATTTT

clone_size: .
d_call: TRBD1
v_call: TRBV5-1
j_call: TRBJ2-3
cdr3_aa: CASSLGTVLSTDTQYF
cdr3_nt: TGCGCCAGCAGCTTAGGGACAGTCCTAAGCACAGATACGCAGTATTTT

clone_size: .
d_call: .
v_call: TRBV7-2
j_call: TRBJ1-2
cdr3_aa: CASSLGHYGYTF
cdr3_nt: TGTGCCAGCAGCTTAGGGCACTATGGCTACACCTTC

clone_size: .
d_call: TRBD1
v_call: TRBV3-1/TRBV3-2
j_call: TRBJ1-5
cdr3_aa: CASRQGAPQPQHF
cdr3_nt: TGTGCCAGCAGGCAGGGGGCCCCTCAGCCCCAGCATTTT

clone_size: .
d_call: .
v_call: TRBV4-3
j_call: TRBJ1-2
cdr3_aa: CASSQEGQSYGYTF
cdr3_nt: TGCGCCAGCAGCCAAGAGGGACAAAGCTATGGCTACACCTTC

clone_size: few
d_call: TRBD1
v_call: TRBV29-1
j_call: TRBJ1-5
cdr3_aa: CSVAQGDQPQHF
cdr3_nt: TGCAGCGTTGCTCAGGGGGATCAGCCCCAGCATTTT

clone_size: .
d_call: TRBD1
v_call: TRBV7-6
j_call: TRBJ2-3
cdr3_aa: CASSPGQVGDRDTQYF
cdr3_nt: TGTGCCAGCAGCCCTGGACAGGTTGGGGACCGAGATACGCAGTATTTT

clone_size: once
d_call: TRBD1
v_call: TRBV29-1
j_call: TRBJ1-2
cdr3_aa: CSVGYGQGLGYTF
cdr3_nt: TGCAGCGTTGGGTATGGACAGGGACTTGGCTACACCTTC

clone_size: .
d_call: .
v_call: TRBV28
j_call: TRBJ1-2
cdr3_aa: CASSFGENYGYTF
cdr3_nt: TGTGCCAGCAGTTTCGGGGAGAACTATGGCTACACCTTC

clone_size: .
d_call: TRBD1
v_call: TRBV4-1
j_call: TRBJ1-6
cdr3_aa: CASSHTGVLDSPLHF
cdr3_nt: TGCGCCAGCAGCCACACAGGGGTACTGGATTCACCCCTCCACTTT

clone_size: .
d_call: TRBD2
v_call: TRBV7-9
j_call: TRBJ2-3
cdr3_aa: CASSLAGASGRDTQYF
cdr3_nt: TGTGCCAGCAGCTTAGCAGGGGCTAGCGGGCGAGATACGCAGTATTTT

clone_size: many
d_call: .
v_call: TRBV2
j_call: TRBJ2-1
cdr3_aa: CASSLGEQFF
cdr3_nt: TGTGCCAGCAGCCTCGGTGAGCAGTTCTTC

clone_size: .
d_call: TRBD1
v_call: TRBV29-1
j_call: TRBJ2-7
cdr3_aa: CSVEEGFDRGPYEQYF
cdr3_nt: TGCAGCGTTGAAGAGGGCTTTGACAGGGGTCCCTACGAGCAGTACTTC

clone_size: .
d_call: .
v_call: TRBV18
j_call: TRBJ2-1
cdr3_aa: CASSPSYSEYNEQFF
cdr3_nt: TGTGCCAGCTCACCATCGTATAGCGAGTACAATGAGCAGTTCTTC

clone_size: .
d_call: .
v_call: TRBV28
j_call: TRBJ1-2
cdr3_aa: CASSAAGGRGYTF
cdr3_nt: TGTGCCAGCAGTGCGGCTGGGGGCAGGGGCTACACCTTC

clone_size: .
d_call: .
v_call: TRBV29-1
j_call: TRBJ2-1
cdr3_aa: CSSHRASNEQFF
cdr3_nt: TGCAGCTCCCACAGGGCCAGCAATGAGCAGTTCTTC

clone_size: .
d_call: .
v_call: TRBV4-2
j_call: TRBJ2-1
cdr3_aa: CASSQTGTPTAQFF
cdr3_nt: TGTGCCAGCAGCCAGACCGGGACTCCTACAGCGCAGTTCTTC

clone_size: few
d_call: .
v_call: TRBV4-2
j_call: TRBJ1-5
cdr3_aa: CASSQEIRQDTNQPQHF
cdr3_nt: TGTGCCAGCAGCCAAGAAATTAGACAGGACACTAATCAGCCCCAGCATTTT

clone_size: .
d_call: .
v_call: TRBV7-9
j_call: TRBJ2-5
cdr3_aa: CASSLEEGEETQYF
cdr3_nt: TGTGCCAGCAGCTTAGAGGAGGGCGAAGAGACCCAGTACTTC

clone_size: .
d_call: TRBD2
v_call: TRBV2
j_call: TRBJ2-1
cdr3_aa: CASKRLADPNEQFF
cdr3_nt: TGTGCCAGCAAGCGTCTAGCGGACCCCAATGAGCAGTTCTTC

clone_size: .
d_call: .
v_call: TRBV5-6
j_call: TRBJ1-5
cdr3_aa: CASSFRQHSNQPQHF
cdr3_nt: TGTGCCAGCAGCTTTAGACAGCATAGCAATCAGCCCCAGCATTTT

clone_size: .
d_call: TRBD2
v_call: TRBV19
j_call: TRBJ2-5
cdr3_aa: CAISTGTKETQYF
cdr3_nt: TGTGCCATTTCTACCGGGACTAAAGAGACCCAGTACTTC

clone_size: .
d_call: .
v_call: TRBV6-5
j_call: TRBJ2-2
cdr3_aa: CASFSRENTGELFF
cdr3_nt: TGTGCCAGCTTTAGCAGGGAGAACACCGGGGAGCTGTTTTTT